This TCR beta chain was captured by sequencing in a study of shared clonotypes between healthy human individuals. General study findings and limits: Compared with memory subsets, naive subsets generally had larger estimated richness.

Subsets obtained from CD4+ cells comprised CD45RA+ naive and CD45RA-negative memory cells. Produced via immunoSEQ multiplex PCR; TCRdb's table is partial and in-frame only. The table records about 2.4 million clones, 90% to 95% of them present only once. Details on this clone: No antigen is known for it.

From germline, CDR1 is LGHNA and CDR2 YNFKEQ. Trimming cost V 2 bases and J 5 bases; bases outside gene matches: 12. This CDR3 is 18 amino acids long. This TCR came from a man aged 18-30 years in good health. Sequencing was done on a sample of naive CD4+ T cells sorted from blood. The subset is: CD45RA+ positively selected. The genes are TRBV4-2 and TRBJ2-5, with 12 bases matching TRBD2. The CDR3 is CASSQQITGTSGQETQYF. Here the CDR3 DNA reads TGTGCCAGCAGCCAACAAATCACCGGGACTAGCGGGCAGGAGACCCAGTACTTC.